A selection of T cell receptor beta chains follows, all from one sample in a study of T-cell reconstitution after alpha-beta-depleted transplantation in children. TCRdb re-analysed the PCR reads in MiXCR, keeping a single row per CDR3 protein. The table includes 200,000 to 250,000 distinct CDR3 sequences, around 12% detected once. This specimen consisted of PBMCs from the stem cell graft donor, obtained from the stem cell graft. The receptors stem from a human donor who donated a stem cell graft to a child with acute lymphoblastic leukemia. CDR3s include the opening cysteine and the closing phenylalanine or tryptophan. A D gene is named only where the DNA matches it firmly. Some rows have no size entry. The others give once, few or many, or a class for an expanded clone.

CDR3 protein	CDR3 DNA	J gene	V gene	clone size	D gene
CSVVMRPDYEQYF	TGCAGCGTTGTTATGCGTCCCGACTACGAGCAGTACTTC	TRBJ2-7	TRBV29-1	NA	NA
CASSRPGGGGEQFF	TGTGCCAGCAGCCGTCCGGGGGGCGGGGGGGAGCAGTTCTTC	TRBJ2-1	TRBV7-2	few	TRBD2
CASSYWGQGPNEQYF	TGTGCCAGCAGTTACTGGGGACAGGGGCCCAACGAGCAGTACTTC	TRBJ2-7	TRBV6-2/TRBV6-3	many	TRBD1
CASSNTFGGDGYTF	TGTGCCAGCAGTAATACCTTTGGGGGGGATGGCTACACCTTC	TRBJ1-2	TRBV25-1	few	NA
CASETVGQGGNQPQHF	TGTGCCAGCGAAACGGTAGGGCAGGGGGGCAATCAGCCCCAGCATTTT	TRBJ1-5	TRBV19	few	TRBD1
CASSLQESYGYTF	TGCGCCAGCAGCTTGCAGGAGAGCTATGGCTACACCTTC	TRBJ1-2	TRBV5-1	many	NA
CAISEWGTATDTQYF	TGTGCCATCAGTGAGTGGGGGACAGCAACAGATACGCAGTATTTT	TRBJ2-3	TRBV10-3	many	TRBD1
CSVGTGGGSEQFF	TGCAGCGTGGGGACAGGGGGGGGGAGTGAGCAGTTCTTC	TRBJ2-1	TRBV29-1	many	TRBD1
CATSRDHPRRGEKLFF	TGTGCCACCAGCAGAGATCACCCTCGACGTGGTGAAAAACTGTTTTTT	TRBJ1-4	TRBV15	NA	NA
CSAGAGDVTDTQYF	TGCAGTGCCGGGGCGGGGGACGTCACAGATACGCAGTATTTT	TRBJ2-3	TRBV20-1	many	TRBD2
CASSYDFRYEQYF	TGTGCCAGCAGTTACGACTTCAGATACGAGCAGTACTTC	TRBJ2-7	TRBV6-5	many	NA
CAGPLTGLNTGELFF	TGTGCCGGGCCTCTTACAGGGCTGAACACCGGGGAGCTGTTTTTT	TRBJ2-2	TRBV9	many	NA
CASRQGFASEQFF	TGTGCCAGCAGACAGGGGTTTGCTAGTGAGCAGTTCTTC	TRBJ2-1	TRBV27	many	TRBD1
CASSLGGRLGGQYGYTF	TGTGCCAGCAGCTTAGGTGGCAGGCTGGGAGGGCAATATGGCTACACCTTC	TRBJ1-2	TRBV7-2	many	NA
CATSDRTGSYNEQFF	TGTGCCACCAGTGATCGTACGGGTTCCTACAATGAGCAGTTCTTC	TRBJ2-1	TRBV24-1	many	NA
CASSEYLNTEAFF	TGTGCCAGCAGTGAATACTTGAACACTGAAGCTTTCTTT	TRBJ1-1	TRBV6-1	many	NA
CSASQRRGGLETQYF	TGCAGTGCTTCTCAAAGGAGGGGAGGCCTGGAGACCCAGTACTTC	TRBJ2-5	TRBV20-1	once	NA
CASSFPGLPPLHF	TGTGCCAGCAGTTTCCCCGGGCTCCCACCCCTCCACTTT	TRBJ1-6	TRBV28	many	NA
CASSPRGAGVSNIQYF	TGTGCCAGCAGCCCGCGGGGAGCGGGGGTGTCCAACATTCAGTACTTC	TRBJ2-4	TRBV7-9	many	TRBD2
CASSLSTAGQPQHF	TGTGCCAGCAGTTTATCGACAGCCGGGCAGCCCCAGCATTTT	TRBJ1-5	TRBV27	many	NA
CATGVELAAEAFF	TGTGCCACAGGGGTTGAATTGGCGGCGGAAGCTTTCTTT	TRBJ1-1	TRBV6-6	few	NA
CASRRRGVGNQPQHF	TGTGCCAGCAGACGACGCGGCGTCGGCAATCAGCCCCAGCATTTT	TRBJ1-5	TRBV12-3/TRBV12-4	few	NA
CASRRLVGTQSSYEQYF	TGCGCCAGCAGACGCCTGGTCGGGACTCAAAGCTCCTACGAGCAGTACTTC	TRBJ2-7	TRBV5-1	many	NA
CSVSKHPWDTEAFF	TGCAGCGTTTCCAAACACCCATGGGACACTGAAGCTTTCTTT	TRBJ1-1	TRBV29-1	many	NA
CAISDTPGQGGLRDEQFF	TGTGCCATCAGTGATACCCCGGGACAGGGAGGGCTTAGGGATGAGCAGTTCTTC	TRBJ2-1	TRBV10-3	many	TRBD1
CASSPVGSGSTGELFF	TGTGCCAGCAGCCCGGTGGGTAGCGGATCCACCGGGGAGCTGTTTTTT	TRBJ2-2	TRBV3-1	many	NA
CASSSAKSYEQYF	TGTGCCAGCAGCTCAGCCAAGAGCTACGAGCAGTACTTC	TRBJ2-7	TRBV7-9	NA	NA
CASSLDPWLVFF	TGTGCCAGCAGCTTAGATCCCTGGTTGGTGTTTTTT	TRBJ2-2	TRBV11-2	many	NA
CASSRRYRDQGNIQYF	TGTGCCAGCAGCCGGCGTTACAGGGACCAAGGGAACATTCAGTACTTC	TRBJ2-4	TRBV11-2	many	NA
CASSLTSWDSSYEQYF	TGTGCCAGCAGCTTGACTTCGTGGGACAGCTCCTACGAGCAGTACTTC	TRBJ2-7	TRBV7-2	many	TRBD1
CASSNRDRPITDTQYF	TGTGCCAGCAGCAATAGGGACCGACCTATCACAGATACGCAGTATTTT	TRBJ2-3	TRBV21-1	many	NA
CASSYHGGAPTFYEQYF	TGTGCCAGCAGCTATCACGGGGGAGCCCCCACTTTCTACGAGCAGTACTTC	TRBJ2-7	TRBV7-2	few	NA
CASSLEVGLGSMNTEAFF	TGTGCCAGCAGTTTAGAAGTCGGGTTGGGGAGTATGAACACTGAAGCTTTCTTT	TRBJ1-1	TRBV12-3/TRBV12-4	many	NA
CASSWGQGRVDTEAFF	TGCGCCAGCAGCTGGGGACAGGGTCGAGTAGACACTGAAGCTTTCTTT	TRBJ1-1	TRBV5-1	many	TRBD1
CASSRTNRQEGGTLHF	TGTGCCAGCAGCCGGACGAATCGACAGGAAGGTGGAACCCTCCACTTT	TRBJ1-6	TRBV6-1	many	NA
CASSGSGRGYEQYF	TGTGCCAGCAGCGGTAGCGGGAGAGGCTACGAGCAGTACTTC	TRBJ2-7	TRBV9	many	TRBD2
CASSPGNRRNEQFF	TGTGCCAGCAGCCCTGGGAACAGGCGGAATGAGCAGTTCTTC	TRBJ2-1	TRBV6-1	many	NA
CASSLASGGEQFF	TGTGCCAGCAGCTTAGCGTCGGGCGGTGAGCAGTTCTTC	TRBJ2-1	TRBV7-8	NA	NA
CASRRQGTLYGYTF	TGTGCCAGCAGGAGACAGGGGACCCTTTATGGCTACACCTTC	TRBJ1-2	TRBV28	many	TRBD1
CASSLPDRAPSNTEAFF	TGTGCCAGCAGCCTTCCGGACAGGGCTCCGTCGAACACTGAAGCTTTCTTT	TRBJ1-1	TRBV7-2	NA	TRBD1
CASSLTGAGADTGELFF	TGTGCCAGCAGCTTGACGGGAGCGGGTGCAGACACCGGGGAGCTGTTTTTT	TRBJ2-2	TRBV7-3	many	NA
CASSLDSTGHGQNEQFF	TGTGCCAGCAGCTTAGACTCGACGGGTCACGGGCAAAATGAGCAGTTCTTC	TRBJ2-1	TRBV11-3	once	NA
CASRKATRSYNEQFF	TGTGCCAGTAGAAAGGCAACTCGCTCCTACAATGAGCAGTTCTTC	TRBJ2-1	TRBV19	many	NA
CASVGQGERGETQYF	TGTGCCAGCGTTGGCCAGGGGGAGAGAGGAGAGACCCAGTACTTC	TRBJ2-5	TRBV6-2/TRBV6-3	many	TRBD1
CASSSPLGRGGANVLTF	TGTGCCAGCTCATCACCTTTGGGCAGAGGTGGGGCCAACGTCCTGACTTTC	TRBJ2-6	TRBV18	many	NA
CAISESRGTGGGEQYF	TGTGCCATCAGTGAGTCCAGGGGGACAGGGGGCGGTGAGCAGTACTTC	TRBJ2-7	TRBV10-3	many	TRBD1
CSASQNTGELFF	TGCAGTGCCTCACAGAACACCGGGGAGCTGTTTTTT	TRBJ2-2	TRBV20-1	many	NA
CASSWTGDNSPLHF	TGTGCCAGCAGTTGGACAGGGGATAACTCACCCCTCCACTTT	TRBJ1-6	TRBV2	many	TRBD1